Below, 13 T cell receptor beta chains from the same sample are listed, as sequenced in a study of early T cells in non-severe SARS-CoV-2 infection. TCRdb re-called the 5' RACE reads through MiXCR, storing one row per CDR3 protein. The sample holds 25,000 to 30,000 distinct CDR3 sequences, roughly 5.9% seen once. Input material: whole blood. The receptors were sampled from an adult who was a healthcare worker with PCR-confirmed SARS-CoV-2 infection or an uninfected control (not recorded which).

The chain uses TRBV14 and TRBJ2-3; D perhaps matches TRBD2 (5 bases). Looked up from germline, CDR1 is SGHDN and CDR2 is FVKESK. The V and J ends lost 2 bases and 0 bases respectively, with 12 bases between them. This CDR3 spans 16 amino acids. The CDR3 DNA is TGTGCCAGCAGCCAAACATACCGGACTAGCACAGATACGCAGTATTTT. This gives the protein CASSQTYRTSTDTQYF. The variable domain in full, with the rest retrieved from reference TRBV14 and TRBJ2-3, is EAGVTQFPSHSVIEKGQTVTLRCDPISGHDNLYWYRRVMGKEIKFLLHFVKESKQDESGMPNNRFLAERTGGTYSTLKVQPAELEDSGVYFCASSQTYRTSTDTQYFGPGTRLTVL.

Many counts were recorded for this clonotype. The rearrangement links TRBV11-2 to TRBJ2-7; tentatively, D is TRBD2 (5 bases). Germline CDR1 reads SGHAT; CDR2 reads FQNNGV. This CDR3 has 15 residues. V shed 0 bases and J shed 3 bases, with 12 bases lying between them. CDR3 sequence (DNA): TGTGCCAGCAGCTTAGAGTCCATTGGGAGCTACGAGCAGTACTTC. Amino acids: CASSLESIGSYEQYF.

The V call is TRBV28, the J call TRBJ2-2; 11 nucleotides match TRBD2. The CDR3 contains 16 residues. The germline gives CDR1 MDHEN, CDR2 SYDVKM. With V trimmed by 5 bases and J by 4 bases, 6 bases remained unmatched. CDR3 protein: CASSELAGDSTGELFF. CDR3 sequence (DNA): TGTGCCAGCAGTGAACTAGCGGGAGATTCCACCGGGGAGCTGTTTTTT. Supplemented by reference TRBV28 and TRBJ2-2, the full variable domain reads DVKVTQSSRYLVKRTGEKVFLECVQDMDHENMFWYRQDPGLGLRLIYFSYDVKMKEKGDIPEGYSVSREKKERFSLILESASTNQTSMYLCASSELAGDSTGELFFGEGSRLTVL.

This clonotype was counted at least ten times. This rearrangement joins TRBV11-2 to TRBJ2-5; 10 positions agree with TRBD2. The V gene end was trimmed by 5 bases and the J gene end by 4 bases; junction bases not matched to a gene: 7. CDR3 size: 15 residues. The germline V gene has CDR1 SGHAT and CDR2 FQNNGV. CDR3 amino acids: CASSQRTSGSETQYF. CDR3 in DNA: TGTGCCAGCAGCCAAAGGACTAGCGGATCAGAGACCCAGTACTTC.

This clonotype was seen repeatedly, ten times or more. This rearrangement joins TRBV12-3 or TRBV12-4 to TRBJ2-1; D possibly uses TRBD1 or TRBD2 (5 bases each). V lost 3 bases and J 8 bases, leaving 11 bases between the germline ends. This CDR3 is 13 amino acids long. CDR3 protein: CASSFRDEDEQFF. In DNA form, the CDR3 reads TGTGCCAGCAGTTTCCGGGACGAGGATGAGCAGTTCTTC.

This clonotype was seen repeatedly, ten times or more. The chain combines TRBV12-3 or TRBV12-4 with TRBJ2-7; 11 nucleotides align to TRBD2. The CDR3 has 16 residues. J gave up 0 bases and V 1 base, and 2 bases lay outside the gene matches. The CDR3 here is CASSLGTSGFSYEQYF. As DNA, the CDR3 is TGTGCCAGCAGTTTAGGGACTAGCGGGTTCTCCTACGAGCAGTACTTC.

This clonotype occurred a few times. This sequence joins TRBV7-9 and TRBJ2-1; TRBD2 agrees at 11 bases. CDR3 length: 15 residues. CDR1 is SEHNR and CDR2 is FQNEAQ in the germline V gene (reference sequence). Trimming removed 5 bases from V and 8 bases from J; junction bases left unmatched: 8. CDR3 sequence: CASSLSGRAQDEQFF. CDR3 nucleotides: TGTGCCAGCAGCCTTAGCGGGAGGGCCCAGGATGAGCAGTTCTTC.

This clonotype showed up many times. The CDR3 region is CASSLQGFVGYTF. The CDR3 region has the DNA TGTGCCAGCAGCTTGCAGGGATTTGTTGGCTACACCTTC. The rearrangement links TRBV5-8 to TRBJ1-2; tentatively, D is TRBD1 (5 bases). The germline V gene has CDR1 SGHTS and CDR2 YDEGEE. V was cut by 1 base and J by 7 bases, with 11 bases left in between. The CDR3 is made up of 13 amino acids.

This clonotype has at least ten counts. The CDR3 loop is CAISEGLAGENIQYF. As DNA, the CDR3 is TGTGCCATCAGTGAGGGACTAGCGGGAGAAAACATTCAGTACTTC. V usage is TRBV10-3 and J usage is TRBJ2-4, with TRBD2 matching over 13 bases. Trimming removed 2 bases from V and 5 bases from J; junction bases left unmatched: 0. The CDR3 covers 15 residues. The germline V gene has CDR1 ENHRY and CDR2 SYGVKD.

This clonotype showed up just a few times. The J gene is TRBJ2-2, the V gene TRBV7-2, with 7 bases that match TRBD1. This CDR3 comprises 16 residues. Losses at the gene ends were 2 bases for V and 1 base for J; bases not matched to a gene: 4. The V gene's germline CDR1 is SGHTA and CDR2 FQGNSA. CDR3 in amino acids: CASSLRGRMNTGELFF. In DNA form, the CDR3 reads TGTGCCAGCAGCTTAAGGGGGCGGATGAACACCGGGGAGCTGTTTTTT.

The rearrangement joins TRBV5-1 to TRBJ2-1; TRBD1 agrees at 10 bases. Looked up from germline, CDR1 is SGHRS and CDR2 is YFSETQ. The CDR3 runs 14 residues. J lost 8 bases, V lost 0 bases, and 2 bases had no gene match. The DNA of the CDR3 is TGCGCCAGCAGCTTGGGACAGGGGGCGGATGAGCAGTTCTTC. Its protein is CASSLGQGADEQFF.

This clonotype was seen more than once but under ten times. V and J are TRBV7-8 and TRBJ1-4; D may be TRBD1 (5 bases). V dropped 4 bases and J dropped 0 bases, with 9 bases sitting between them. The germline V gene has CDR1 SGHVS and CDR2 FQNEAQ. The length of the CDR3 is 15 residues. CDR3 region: CASSSRGATNEKLFF. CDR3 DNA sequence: TGTGCCAGCAGCTCACGGGGGGCAACTAATGAAAAACTGTTTTTT. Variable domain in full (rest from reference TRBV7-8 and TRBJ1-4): GAGVSQSPRYKVAKRGQDVALRCDPISGHVSLFWYQQALGQGPEFLTYFQNEAQLDKSGLPSDRFFAERPEGSVSTLKIQRTQQEDSAVYLCASSSRGATNEKLFFGSGTQLSVL.

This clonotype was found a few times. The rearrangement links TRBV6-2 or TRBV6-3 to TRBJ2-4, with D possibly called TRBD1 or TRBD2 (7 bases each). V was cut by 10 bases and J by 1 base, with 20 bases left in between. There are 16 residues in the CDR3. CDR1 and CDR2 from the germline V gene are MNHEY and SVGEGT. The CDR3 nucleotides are TGTGCCACGAAGATGGGAGGGGGCGCGGCCAAAAACATTCAGTACTTC. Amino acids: CATKMGGGAAKNIQYF.